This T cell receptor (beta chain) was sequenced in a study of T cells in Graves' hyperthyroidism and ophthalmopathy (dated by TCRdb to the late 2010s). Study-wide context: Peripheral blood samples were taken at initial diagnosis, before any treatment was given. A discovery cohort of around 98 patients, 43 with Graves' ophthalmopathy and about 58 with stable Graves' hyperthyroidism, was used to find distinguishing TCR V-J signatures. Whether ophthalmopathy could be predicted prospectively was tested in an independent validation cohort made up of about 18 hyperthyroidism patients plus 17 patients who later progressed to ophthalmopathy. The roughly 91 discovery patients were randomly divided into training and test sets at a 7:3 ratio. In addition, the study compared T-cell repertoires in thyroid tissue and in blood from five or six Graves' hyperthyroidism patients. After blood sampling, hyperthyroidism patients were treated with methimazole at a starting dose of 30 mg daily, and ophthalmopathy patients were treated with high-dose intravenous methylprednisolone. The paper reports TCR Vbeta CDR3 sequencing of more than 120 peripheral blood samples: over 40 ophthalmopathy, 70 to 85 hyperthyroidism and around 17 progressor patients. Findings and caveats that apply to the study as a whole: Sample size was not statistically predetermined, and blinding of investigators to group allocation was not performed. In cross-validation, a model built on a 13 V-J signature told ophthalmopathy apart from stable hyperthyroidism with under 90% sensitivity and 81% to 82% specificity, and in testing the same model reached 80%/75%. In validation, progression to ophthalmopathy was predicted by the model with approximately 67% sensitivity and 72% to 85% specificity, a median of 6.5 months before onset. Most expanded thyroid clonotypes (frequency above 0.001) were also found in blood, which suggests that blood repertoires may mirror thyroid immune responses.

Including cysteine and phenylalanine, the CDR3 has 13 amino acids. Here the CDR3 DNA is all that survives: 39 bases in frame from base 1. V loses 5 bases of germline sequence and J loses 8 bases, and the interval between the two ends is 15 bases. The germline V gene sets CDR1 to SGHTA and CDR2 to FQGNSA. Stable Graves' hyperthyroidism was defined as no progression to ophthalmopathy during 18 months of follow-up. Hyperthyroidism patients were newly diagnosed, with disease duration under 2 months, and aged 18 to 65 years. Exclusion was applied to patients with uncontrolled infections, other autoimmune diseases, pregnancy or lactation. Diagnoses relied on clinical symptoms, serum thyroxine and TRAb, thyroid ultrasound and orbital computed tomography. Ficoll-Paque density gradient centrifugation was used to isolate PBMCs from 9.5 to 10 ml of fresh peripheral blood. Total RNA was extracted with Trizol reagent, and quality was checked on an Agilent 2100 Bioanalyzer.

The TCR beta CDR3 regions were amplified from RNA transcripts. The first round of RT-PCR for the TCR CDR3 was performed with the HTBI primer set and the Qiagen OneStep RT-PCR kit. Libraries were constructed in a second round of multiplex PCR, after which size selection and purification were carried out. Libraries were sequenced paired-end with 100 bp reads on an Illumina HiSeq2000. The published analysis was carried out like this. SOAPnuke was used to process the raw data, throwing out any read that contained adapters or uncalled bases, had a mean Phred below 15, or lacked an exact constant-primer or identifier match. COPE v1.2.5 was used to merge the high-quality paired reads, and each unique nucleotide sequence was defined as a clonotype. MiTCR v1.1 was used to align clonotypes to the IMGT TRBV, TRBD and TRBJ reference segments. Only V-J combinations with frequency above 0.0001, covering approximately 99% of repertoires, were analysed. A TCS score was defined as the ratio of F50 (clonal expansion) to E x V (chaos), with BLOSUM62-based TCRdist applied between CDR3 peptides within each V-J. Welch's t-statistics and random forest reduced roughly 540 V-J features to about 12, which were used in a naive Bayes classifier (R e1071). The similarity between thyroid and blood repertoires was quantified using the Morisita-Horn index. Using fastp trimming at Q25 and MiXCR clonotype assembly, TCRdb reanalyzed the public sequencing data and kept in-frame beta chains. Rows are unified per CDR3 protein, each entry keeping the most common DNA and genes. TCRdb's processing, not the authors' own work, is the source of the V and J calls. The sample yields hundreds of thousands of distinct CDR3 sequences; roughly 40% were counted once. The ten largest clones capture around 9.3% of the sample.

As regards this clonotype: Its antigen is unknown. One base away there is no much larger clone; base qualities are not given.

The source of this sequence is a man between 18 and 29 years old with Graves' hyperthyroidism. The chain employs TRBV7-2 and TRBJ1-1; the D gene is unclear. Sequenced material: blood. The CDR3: CASSPPLTPEAFF. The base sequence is TGTGCCAGCAGCCCCCCGCTTACCCCAGAAGCTTTCTTT.